The rows below give T cell receptor beta chains drawn from one sample of a study of identical twins. TCRdb reprocessed the 5' RACE reads via MiXCR and lists one record per CDR3 protein. The data hold around 680,000 distinct CDR3 sequences, with 8.5% to 9% observed a single time. These same records also appear under a second study, on yellow fever vaccine responses in identical twins.

Source material: PBMCs. The receptors derive from a woman in her late teens or twenties in good health. CDR3s leave out the opening cysteine and the closing phenylalanine or tryptophan.

V: TRBV5-1; CDR3: ASSPGTEETQY
V: TRBV20-1; CDR3: SAWGGRTSGNIQY
V: TRBV20-1; CDR3: SAPLLQGGTQY
V: TRBV7-3; CDR3: ASSDSGGAEDTQY
V: TRBV6-2/TRBV6-3; CDR3: ASTSPRLAGGPSYNEQF
V: TRBV5-1; CDR3: ASKEPGQDYGYT
V: TRBV3-1; CDR3: ASSQTRRAGELF
V: TRBV20-1; CDR3: SAREAQTSGSPNTQY
V: TRBV29-1; CDR3: SVRSGGYEQY
V: TRBV4-3; CDR3: ASSQEEGAGYNEQF
V: TRBV7-9; CDR3: ASSLAPGQGTYEQY
V: TRBV5-1; CDR3: ASSLAGQGETQY
V: TRBV6-5; CDR3: ASSYGLETYEQY
V: TRBV10-3; CDR3: AISEQQLVWYNEQF
V: TRBV20-1; CDR3: SARGGNYPGPAYEQY
V: TRBV3-1; CDR3: ASSQEGGTRTQY
V: TRBV7-2; CDR3: ASSTGTGPSTDTQY
V: TRBV18; CDR3: ASSPGQNEKLF
V: TRBV28; CDR3: ASSSDRRAYGYT
V: TRBV28; CDR3: ASSLAGRGSTGELF
V: TRBV4-2; CDR3: ASSQDGVAGGVETQY
V: TRBV15; CDR3: ATSSVDTPYEQY
V: TRBV5-1; CDR3: ASSLLPLAGVQNIQY
V: TRBV18; CDR3: ASSPRQQYTGELF
V: TRBV5-1; CDR3: ASSLEGVNQPQH
V: TRBV7-8; CDR3: ASSPEWLAEYNEQF
V: TRBV5-6; CDR3: ASTLGASGDLDEQY
V: TRBV20-1; CDR3: SASPLEREMTDTQY
V: TRBV5-6; CDR3: ASSLETGHTDTQY
V: TRBV4-2; CDR3: ASSHDSQGNYGYT
V: TRBV2; CDR3: ASRGWDKSSGANVLT
V: TRBV5-1; CDR3: ASSQGTSGRYNEQF
V: TRBV20-1; CDR3: SARRQDYTDTQY
V: TRBV27; CDR3: ASSISGQVYEQY
V: TRBV12-3/TRBV12-4; CDR3: ASSLGLGELF